Listed below are T cell receptor beta chains from one sample, sequenced in a study of regulatory T cells in long-lasting Graves disease. TCRdb re-called the multiplex PCR reads through MiXCR, storing one row per CDR3 protein. The table has about 660,000 distinct CDR3 sequences, about 32% seen once. The sequencing here drew on peripheral blood mononuclear cells (PBMCs), taken when the disease was refractory, from a patient treated with antithyroid drugs. The receptors were sampled from a female donor with Graves disease. Each CDR3 is given with its conserved first and last residue. D genes are given only for firm matches. Some rows mark clone size as missing; the rest say once, few, many or name a class of expanded clone.

>14|NA|few|TRBV20-1|TRBJ1-1
TGCAGTGCTATCTCGCGGGGAGGGTTCACTGAAGCTTTCTTT
CSAISRGGFTEAFF
>14|NA|few|TRBV24-1|TRBJ1-5
TGTGCCACCAGTGATTTGGGCGAAAATCAGCCCCAGCATTTT
CATSDLGENQPQHF
>10|NA|once|TRBV7-9|TRBJ1-1
TGTGCCAGCAGCTCCCTTGAAGCTTTCTTT
CASSSLEAFF
>13|NA|many|TRBV2|TRBJ1-1
TGTGCCAGCAGGTATAGGGTGAACACTGAAGCTTTCTTT
CASRYRVNTEAFF
>16|NA|NA|TRBV6-6|TRBJ2-7
TGTGCCAGCAGTTACTCGTCCCCCATGAAGGGAGGCGAGCAGTACTTC
CASSYSSPMKGGEQYF
>14|NA|few|TRBV6-2/TRBV6-3|TRBJ2-7
TGTGCCAGCAGTTACGCGGGGCACTCCTACGAGCAGTACTTC
CASSYAGHSYEQYF
>14|NA|NA|TRBV4-2|TRBJ1-4
TGTGCCAGCAGCCAAGTTGGGAATAATGAAAAACTGTTTTTT
CASSQVGNNEKLFF
>12|NA|NA|TRBV29-1|TRBJ1-2
TGCAGCGTTGGTGCCCCAGGGGAAGGCTACACCTTC
CSVGAPGEGYTF
>12|TRBD1|NA|TRBV2|TRBJ2-7
TGTGCCAGGGGGACAGGAGACTACGAGCAGTACTTC
CARGTGDYEQYF
>15|TRBD1|NA|TRBV2|TRBJ1-1
TGTGCCAGCAGGACCGAGGGGGCGCGGTCCTCTGAAGCTTTCTTT
CASRTEGARSSEAFF
>13|TRBD1|NA|TRBV5-1|TRBJ1-1
TGCGCCAGCAACAGGGGCCAGAACACTGAAGCTTTCTTT
CASNRGQNTEAFF
>13|TRBD2|NA|TRBV29-1|TRBJ2-7
TGCAGCGGGGCGGACGGGACTACCTACGAGCAGTACTTC
CSGADGTTYEQYF
>13|NA|few|TRBV7-9|TRBJ1-2
TGTGCCAGCAGCTTATATCAGTCCTATGGCTACACCTTC
CASSLYQSYGYTF
>18|TRBD1|NA|TRBV11-2|TRBJ2-7
TGTGCCAGCAGCGTACTTCAATTAAACAGGGGAAGCTCCTACGAGCAGTACTTC
CASSVLQLNRGSSYEQYF
>16|NA|many|TRBV12-3/TRBV12-4|TRBJ1-6
TGTGCCAGCAGTCCCGGTTTGAGGGGAGCGAAAGGACCCCTCCACTTT
CASSPGLRGAKGPLHF
>13|NA|few|TRBV29-1|TRBJ1-1
TGCAGCGTTGAGGCGGCCAGGGGCACTGAAGCTTTCTTT
CSVEAARGTEAFF
>13|NA|NA|TRBV12-3/TRBV12-4|TRBJ2-7
TGTGCCAGCAGTCAGACGTTATCCTCTGTGCAGTACTTC
CASSQTLSSVQYF
>16|NA|NA|TRBV28|TRBJ1-1
TGTGCCAGCAGTTTAGGGCTTGGACACCCGAACACTGAAGCTTTCTTT
CASSLGLGHPNTEAFF
>16|TRBD2|few|TRBV10-3|TRBJ2-7
TGTGCCATCAGGGGATTAACTAGCGGGACAAACTACGAGCAGTACTTC
CAIRGLTSGTNYEQYF
>12|NA|many|TRBV20-1|TRBJ2-5
TGCAGTGCTAGTGGGCACCAAGAGACCCAGTACTTC
CSASGHQETQYF
>13|NA|NA|TRBV12-5|TRBJ2-7
TGTGCTAGTGGCCCCGACGGGCCCTACGAGCAGTACTTC
CASGPDGPYEQYF
>13|NA|once|TRBV19|TRBJ1-2
TGTGCCACCTCGATCGGCAGCCCTTATGGCTACACCTTC
CATSIGSPYGYTF
>14|TRBD1|few|TRBV28|TRBJ1-6
TGTGCTATAGCAGTTTTACAGGGGAATTCACCCCTCCACTTT
CAIAVLQGNSPLHF
>13|TRBD1|NA|TRBV6-1|TRBJ1-2
TGTGCCAGCAGTACAGGGACAGGCGGTGGCTACACCTTC
CASSTGTGGGYTF
>15|TRBD2|few|TRBV20-1|TRBJ2-5
TGCAGTGCTAGAGATAGACTAGCGGGAGAAGAGACCCAGTACTTC
CSARDRLAGEETQYF
>13|NA|few|TRBV19|TRBJ1-4
TGTGCCAGCAGCCCACGGGGAAATGAAAAACTGTTTTTT
CASSPRGNEKLFF
>16|NA|NA|TRBV9|TRBJ1-2
TGTGCCAGCAGCGGCATACCCGGGGTAGGAAACTATGGCTACACCTTC
CASSGIPGVGNYGYTF
>14|TRBD2|NA|TRBV7-3|TRBJ2-3
TGTGCCAGCAGCACACTAGCGGCTACAGATACGCAGTATTTT
CASSTLAATDTQYF
>16|TRBD1|few|TRBV5-1|TRBJ1-1
TGCGCCAGCAGCTTGGGGGAGGGGGCGTCGGTCACTGAAGCTTTCTTT
CASSLGEGASVTEAFF
>15|NA|many|TRBV27|TRBJ1-6
TGTGCCAGCAGTTTCGTCCCGCATCGAGATTCACCCCTCCACTTT
CASSFVPHRDSPLHF
>15|NA|few|TRBV10-1|TRBJ2-7
TGCGCCAGCAGTGAGTCTGGGCAGGGGAATAGCGAGCAGTACTTC
CASSESGQGNSEQYF
>14|NA|NA|TRBV7-2|TRBJ1-1
TGTGCCAGCACCCTTGCAGCAGGGCCGACTGAAGCTTTCTTT
CASTLAAGPTEAFF
>13|NA|few|TRBV6-1|TRBJ2-5
TGTGCCAGCAAGGGCAGGAACCAAGAGACCCAGTACTTC
CASKGRNQETQYF
>16|TRBD1|many|TRBV2|TRBJ1-5
TGTGCCAGCAGTCGCACCGGGACAGGGAGGAATCAGCCCCAGCATTTT
CASSRTGTGRNQPQHF
>13|TRBD1|NA|TRBV6-1|TRBJ1-3
TGTGCCAGCAGGCCGGGACAGTTAAACACCATATATTTT
CASRPGQLNTIYF
>16|NA|few|TRBV7-3|TRBJ1-6
TGTGCCAGCAGCTTAAGTGGCAGAACCTATAATTCACCCCTCCACTTT
CASSLSGRTYNSPLHF
>14|NA|NA|TRBV6-2/TRBV6-3|TRBJ2-5
TGTGCCAGCAGTTACTACGGGGTCGGGGAGACCCAGTACTTC
CASSYYGVGETQYF
>15|NA|NA|TRBV28|TRBJ1-4
TGTGCCAGCAGTTCGCCCTGGACAGCTAATGAAAAACTGTTTTTT
CASSSPWTANEKLFF
>13|NA|NA|TRBV12-3/TRBV12-4|TRBJ1-5
TGTGCCAGCAGGTTCTCCGGAAATCAGCCCCAGCATTTT
CASRFSGNQPQHF
>16|TRBD2|few|TRBV9|TRBJ2-7
TGTGCCAGCAGCCCCAGAAGACTAGCGGGGTTGGGCGAGCAGTACTTC
CASSPRRLAGLGEQYF
>15|NA|few|TRBV5-1|TRBJ2-2
TGCGCCAGCAGCGCCAGAACTACGAACACCGGGGAGCTGTTTTTT
CASSARTTNTGELFF
>14|NA|few|TRBV11-2|TRBJ2-7
TGTGCCAGCAGCCCGCAGATTCTGACCTACGAGCAGTACTTC
CASSPQILTYEQYF